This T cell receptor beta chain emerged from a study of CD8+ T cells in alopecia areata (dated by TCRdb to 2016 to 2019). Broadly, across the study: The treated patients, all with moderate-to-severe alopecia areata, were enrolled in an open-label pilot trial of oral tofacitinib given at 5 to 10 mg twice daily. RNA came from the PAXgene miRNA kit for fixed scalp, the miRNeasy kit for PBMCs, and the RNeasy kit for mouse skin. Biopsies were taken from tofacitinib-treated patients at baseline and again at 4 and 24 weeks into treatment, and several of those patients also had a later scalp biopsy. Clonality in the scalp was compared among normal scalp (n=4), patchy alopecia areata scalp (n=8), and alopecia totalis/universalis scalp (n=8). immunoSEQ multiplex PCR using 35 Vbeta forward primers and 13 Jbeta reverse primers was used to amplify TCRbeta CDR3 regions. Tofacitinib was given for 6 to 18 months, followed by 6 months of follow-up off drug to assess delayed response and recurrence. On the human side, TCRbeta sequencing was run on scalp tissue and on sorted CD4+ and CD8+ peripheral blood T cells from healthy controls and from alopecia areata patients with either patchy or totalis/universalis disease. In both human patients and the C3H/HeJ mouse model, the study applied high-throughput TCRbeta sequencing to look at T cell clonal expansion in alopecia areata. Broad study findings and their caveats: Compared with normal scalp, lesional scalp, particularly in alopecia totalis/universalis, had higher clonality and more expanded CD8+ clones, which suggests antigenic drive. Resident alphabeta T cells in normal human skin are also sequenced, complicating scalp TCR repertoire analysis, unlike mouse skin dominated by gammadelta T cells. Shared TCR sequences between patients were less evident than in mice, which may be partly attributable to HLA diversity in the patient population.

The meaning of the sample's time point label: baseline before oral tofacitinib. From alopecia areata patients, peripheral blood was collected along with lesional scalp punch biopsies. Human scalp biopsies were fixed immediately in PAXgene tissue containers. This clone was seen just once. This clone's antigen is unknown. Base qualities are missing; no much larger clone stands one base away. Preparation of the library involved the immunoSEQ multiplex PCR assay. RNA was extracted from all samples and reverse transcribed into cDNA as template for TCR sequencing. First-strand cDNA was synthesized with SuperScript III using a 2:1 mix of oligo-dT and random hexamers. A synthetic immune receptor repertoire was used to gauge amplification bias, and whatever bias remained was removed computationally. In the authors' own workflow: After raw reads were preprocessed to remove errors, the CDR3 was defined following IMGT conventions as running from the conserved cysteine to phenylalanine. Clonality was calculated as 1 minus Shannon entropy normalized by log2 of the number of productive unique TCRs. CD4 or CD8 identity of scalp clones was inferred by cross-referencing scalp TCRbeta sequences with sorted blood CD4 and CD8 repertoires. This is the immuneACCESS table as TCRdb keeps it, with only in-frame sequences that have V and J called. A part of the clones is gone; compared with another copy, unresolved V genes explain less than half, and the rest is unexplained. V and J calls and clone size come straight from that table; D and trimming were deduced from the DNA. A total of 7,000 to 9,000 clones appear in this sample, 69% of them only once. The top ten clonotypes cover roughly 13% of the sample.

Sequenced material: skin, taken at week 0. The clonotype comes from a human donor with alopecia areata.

CDR3 reads: CSVQPISVAFF. The DNA reads as follows: TGCAGCGTTCAACCAATAAGCGTTGCTTTCTTT. The chain is assembled from TRBV29-1 and TRBJ1-1; a confident D gene designation cannot be given. The germline V gene specifies SQVTM as CDR1 and ANQGSEA as CDR2. From cysteine to phenylalanine, the CDR3 is 11 amino acids long. Only the CDR3 DNA is retained, 33 bases long and in frame from the first base. Cut back by 5 bases and 11 bases, the V and J ends lie 15 bases apart.